This is a list of T cell receptor beta chains from one sample in a study of blood T cell repertoires in COVID-19. Assay used: immunoSEQ multiplex PCR; TCRdb lists only in-frame clones, some missing. The repertoire holds approximately 210,000 clones, about 90% seen once, with around 2.1% in the top ten. Sequences were obtained from PBMCs or T cells enriched from blood (not recorded which). The source of these receptors is a woman in her 30s who had recovered from COVID-19. Both conserved end residues are part of each CDR3. D genes are given only for firm matches. Rows give clone size only sometimes, using once, few, many, or a class for an expanded clone.

D gene: NA; clone size: NA; V gene: TRBV2; J gene: TRBJ1-2; CDR3 DNA: TGTGCCAGCAGTCCCGAGGGAGAGGGGGTAGCCTATGGCTACACCTTC; CDR3 protein: CASSPEGEGVAYGYTF
D gene: NA; clone size: NA; V gene: TRBV7-2; J gene: TRBJ1-5; CDR3 DNA: TGTGCCAGCAGCTTAGCGGGCCCGGGCAATCAGCCCCAGCATTTT; CDR3 protein: CASSLAGPGNQPQHF
D gene: NA; clone size: NA; V gene: TRBV3-1/TRBV3-2; J gene: TRBJ1-3; CDR3 DNA: TGTGCCAGCAGCCAAGATTTCGTCTCTGGAAACACCATATATTTT; CDR3 protein: CASSQDFVSGNTIYF
D gene: TRBD1; clone size: NA; V gene: TRBV25-1; J gene: TRBJ1-2; CDR3 DNA: TGTGCCAGCGACAGGGGAGAAGGCTACACCTTC; CDR3 protein: CASDRGEGYTF
D gene: TRBD1; clone size: NA; V gene: TRBV2; J gene: TRBJ1-2; CDR3 DNA: TGTGCCAGTTTCCGGGACAGGGACTATGGCTACACCTTC; CDR3 protein: CASFRDRDYGYTF
D gene: NA; clone size: once; V gene: TRBV2; J gene: TRBJ1-1; CDR3 DNA: TGTGCCAGCCAATACAGGGCGGCCACTGAAGCTTTCTTT; CDR3 protein: CASQYRAATEAFF
D gene: TRBD2; clone size: NA; V gene: TRBV18; J gene: TRBJ2-3; CDR3 DNA: TGTGCCAGCTCACCACGGGAGGGCATCACAGATACGCAGTATTTT; CDR3 protein: CASSPREGITDTQYF
D gene: TRBD1; clone size: NA; V gene: TRBV10-3; J gene: TRBJ1-6; CDR3 DNA: TGTGCCATCAGCGCGGGGACAGGGGGCGAGACACCCCTCCACTTT; CDR3 protein: CAISAGTGGETPLHF
D gene: NA; clone size: NA; V gene: TRBV29-1; J gene: TRBJ1-2; CDR3 DNA: TGCAGCGTTGAAACAGGGCGACACGTCTACACCTTC; CDR3 protein: CSVETGRHVYTF
D gene: NA; clone size: NA; V gene: TRBV7-6; J gene: TRBJ2-5; CDR3 DNA: TGTGCCAGCAGCTTCGGGGGACAGTACCAAGAGACCCAGTACTTC; CDR3 protein: CASSFGGQYQETQYF
D gene: TRBD2; clone size: NA; V gene: TRBV24-1; J gene: TRBJ2-7; CDR3 DNA: TGTGCCACCAGTGGGACTAGCGGGAGGGACGAGCAGTACTTC; CDR3 protein: CATSGTSGRDEQYF
D gene: NA; clone size: NA; V gene: TRBV21-1; J gene: TRBJ2-5; CDR3 DNA: TGTGCCAGCAGCCCGAGAGGGGGTCTTGGAGAGACCCAGTACTTC; CDR3 protein: CASSPRGGLGETQYF